The next 27 T cell receptor beta chains were all read from a single sample in a study of blood T cell repertoires in COVID-19. Sequencing used immunoSEQ multiplex PCR; TCRdb keeps in-frame clones, though not all of them. The table includes 150,000 to 200,000 clones, approximately 89% detected once. Material for sequencing was peripheral blood. The receptors derive from a woman aged 60-75 years with acute or convalescent COVID-19.

The chain is built from TRBV9 and TRBJ2-3; TRBD2 aligns across 8 bases. The germline V gene encodes CDR1 SGDLS and CDR2 YYNGEE. V lost 0 bases, J lost 8 bases, and 2 bases stayed unmatched. This CDR3 is 13 amino acids long. The CDR3 region has the DNA TGTGCCAGCAGCGTAGGCCTAGCGGGTACGCAGTATTTT. This codes for CASSVGLAGTQYF.

This sequence joins TRBV4-2 and TRBJ1-1; 12 bases map to TRBD1. Germline loops: CDR1 LGHNA, CDR2 YNFKEQ. The CDR3 length is 16 residues. J gave up 8 bases and V 0 bases, and 7 bases lay outside the gene matches. The CDR3, as DNA: TGTGCCAGCAGCCAAGACGCCGGGACAGGGGGCTCGGAAGCTTTCTTT. It is translated as CASSQDAGTGGSEAFF.

This clone was seen a handful of times. V and J are TRBV24-1 and TRBJ2-1, with TRBD2 as a possible D gene (7 bases). Trimming removed 4 bases from V and 6 bases from J, with 12 bases in between. The CDR3 contains 14 residues. Germline CDR1 KGHDR, CDR2 SFDVKD. The CDR3 DNA reads as TGTGCCACCAGTGACGCGGGGGCCGTCAATGAGCAGTTCTTC. As protein: CATSDAGAVNEQFF.

The sample holds a few counts of this clone. This chain uses TRBV11-3 with TRBJ2-1; 8 nucleotides agree with TRBD2. J lost 9 bases, V lost 4 bases, and 14 bases had no gene match. The CDR3 consists of 16 residues. CDR1 and CDR2 from the germline V gene are SGHNT and YENEEA. In DNA, the CDR3 is TGTGCCAGCAGCTCCTGGACTAGCACCGACAGCGGTGAGCAGTTCTTC. Translation gives CASSSWTSTDSGEQFF.

The J gene is TRBJ1-2, the V gene TRBV19, with D perhaps TRBD1 (5 bases). Trimming left V 7 bases short and J 9 bases short, with 12 bases between. Germline CDR1 is LNHDA and CDR2 is SQIVND (reference sequence). This CDR3 is 11 amino acids long. The CDR3 DNA reads TGTGCCAGTAACAAGGAGGGGAGCTACACCTTC. Translation: CASNKEGSYTF.

This chain joins TRBV29-1 and TRBJ2-1; 12 positions agree with TRBD2. Looked up from germline, CDR1 is SQVTM and CDR2 is ANQGSEA. The CDR3 runs to 12 residues. V shed 7 bases and J 7 bases; nucleotides not matched to a gene: 2. The CDR3 coding sequence is TGCAGCGGCGGACTAGCGGGGAATGAGCAGTTCTTC. It yields the protein CSGGLAGNEQFF.

J is TRBJ2-1 and V is TRBV29-1; TRBD2 might be the D (7 bases). V shed 6 bases and J shed 5 bases, with 26 bases lying between them. CDR3 length: 17 residues. Per germline, CDR1 SQVTM and CDR2 ANQGSEA. The CDR3 coding sequence is TGCAGCGTGGGGGGGGCCGGAGAAACGGGGATTCACAATGAGCAGTTCTTC. It specifies CSVGGAGETGIHNEQFF.

The chain carries TRBV11-2 and TRBJ1-2; D unresolved. V lost 10 bases to trimming and J lost 6 bases, with 15 bases between them. Germline values: CDR1 SGHAT, CDR2 FQNNGV. The CDR3 runs to 12 residues. CDR3 nucleotide sequence: TGTGCCACATCACCGGGGTTCCATGGCTACACCTTC. Translated: CATSPGFHGYTF.

V gene TRBV12-3 or TRBV12-4 combines with J gene TRBJ1-6, with a weak D call TRBD1 (6 bases). CDR3 size: 13 residues. Trimming shortened V by 10 bases and J by 7 bases, and 14 bases separated the two germline ends. The DNA for the CDR3 is TGTGCCACCCGTCGGGGGGCGAATTCACCCCTCCACTTT. Translating it yields CATRRGANSPLHF.

The chain has TRBV7-6 and TRBJ2-1; 11 nucleotides align to TRBD1. Germline V gene data show CDR1 as SGHVS and CDR2 as FNYEAQ. Losses at the gene ends were 3 bases for V and 8 bases for J; bases not matched to a gene: 6. This CDR3 is built from 15 residues. The CDR3 loop is CASSLVGQGADEQFF. CDR3 sequence (DNA): TGTGCCAGCAGCTTGGTCGGACAGGGGGCGGATGAGCAGTTCTTC.

The V and J genes are TRBV6-1 and TRBJ1-5; 7 bases map to TRBD1. CDR3 length equals 16 residues. V shed 4 bases and J 8 bases; nucleotides not matched to a gene: 14. Germline-derived CDR1 and CDR2 are MNHNS and SASEGT. The CDR3, as DNA: TGTGCCAGCAGTGGTTGGCGACAGGGTGGGAGTAAGCCCCAGCATTTT. Protein sequence: CASSGWRQGGSKPQHF.

V and J are TRBV5-1 and TRBJ1-2; 8 bases agree with TRBD1. The V segment lost 6 bases and the J segment 8 bases; nucleotides outside the gene matches: 18. CDR1 SGHRS and CDR2 YFSETQ come from the germline V gene. The CDR3 covers 16 residues. CDR3 protein: CASTILPGQDISGYTF. CDR3 nucleotide sequence: TGCGCCAGCACCATTCTCCCGGGACAGGATATAAGCGGCTACACCTTC.

The V gene is TRBV6-5, the J gene TRBJ1-1, with 7 bases that match TRBD1. CDR1 is MNHEY, CDR2 SVGAGI, per germline. The CDR3 sequence is 13 residues long. V lost 7 bases to trimming and J lost 6 bases; unmatched junction nucleotides: 8. The CDR3 region is CASTSTGMAEAFF. The CDR3 bases are TGTGCCAGCACCTCGACAGGGATGGCTGAAGCTTTCTTT.

The V gene is TRBV19, the J gene TRBJ1-2; D remains unclear. Trimming took 8 bases from V and 4 from J, leaving 23 bases between them. The CDR3 has 16 residues. Germline loops: CDR1 LNHDA, CDR2 SQIVND (reference sequence). CDR3 loop: CASSWFPGYTGYGYTF. The CDR3 DNA reads TGTGCCAGTTCATGGTTTCCGGGGTATACTGGCTATGGCTACACCTTC. Full variable domain (rest looked up from reference TRBV19 and TRBJ1-2): DGGITQSPKYLFRKEGQNVTLSCEQNLNHDAMYWYRQDPGQGLRLIYYSQIVNDFQKGDIAEGYSVSREKKESFPLTVTSAQKNPTAFYLCASSWFPGYTGYGYTFGSGTRLTVV.

This clone has only one observation. The chain carries TRBV10-3 and TRBJ2-6; D may be TRBD1 (5 bases). Germline loops: CDR1 ENHRY, CDR2 SYGVKD. Trimming cost V 3 bases and J 4 bases, with 10 bases left between them. This CDR3 contains 15 residues. The CDR3 region is CAISDSRTGANVLTF. DNA for the CDR3: TGTGCCATCAGTGACTCCCGGACAGGGGCCAACGTCCTGACTTTC.

The rearrangement uses TRBV5-1 and TRBJ2-5, with TRBD2 matching 15 bases. This CDR3 spans 17 amino acids. Unmatched junction bases numbered 8, after V lost 3 bases and J lost 5 bases. Germline V gives CDR1 SGHRS, CDR2 YFSETQ. The CDR3 DNA sequence: TGCGCCAGCAGCTCGGGACTAGCGGGAGGCATGGGGGAGACCCAGTACTTC. It yields the protein CASSSGLAGGMGETQYF.

There are a few counts of this clone. The chain combines TRBV7-3 with TRBJ2-1; D gene unclear. The germline CDR1 and CDR2 sequences are SGHTA and FQGTGA. CDR3 size: 16 residues. V was trimmed by 5 bases and J by 0 bases, leaving 14 bases between them. The CDR3, as DNA: TGTGCCAGCAGCGCCCTTAGTCATAACTCCTACAATGAGCAGTTCTTC. Translation gives CASSALSHNSYNEQFF. The whole variable domain, remainder taken from reference TRBV7-3 and TRBJ2-1, is GAGVSQTPSNKVTEKGKYVELRCDPISGHTALYWYRQSLGQGPEFLIYFQGTGAADDSGLPNDRFFAVRPEGSVSTLKIQRTERGDSAVYLCASSALSHNSYNEQFFGPGTRLTVL.

In DNA form, the CDR3 reads TGCGCCAGCAGCGGAGGGACAGGGGTAGTCTACGAGCAGTACTTC. It yields the protein CASSGGTGVVYEQYF. The rearrangement joins TRBV5-1 to TRBJ2-7, with TRBD1 matching over 10 bases. The V gene end was trimmed by 4 bases and the J gene end by 3 bases; junction bases not matched to a gene: 7. The CDR3 contains 15 residues. In germline, CDR1 is SGHRS, CDR2 YFSETQ. Variable domain in full (rest from reference TRBV5-1 and TRBJ2-7): KAGVTQTPRYLIKTRGQQVTLSCSPISGHRSVSWYQQTPGQGLQFLFEYFSETQRNKGNFPGRFSGRQFSNSRSEMNVSTLELGDSALYLCASSGGTGVVYEQYFGPGTRLTVT.

The chain's CDR3 is CASSFGENTEAFF. CDR3 DNA sequence: TGTGCCAGCAGTTTCGGGGAGAACACTGAAGCTTTCTTT. The genes are TRBV27 and TRBJ1-1; no definite D call. CDR1 and CDR2 from the germline V gene are MNHEY and SMNVEV (reference sequence). Trimming removed 3 bases at V and 1 base at J, with 6 bases between. This CDR3 comprises 13 residues.

The J gene is TRBJ1-3, the V gene TRBV5-8; D not resolved. CDR1 is SGHTS and CDR2 is YDEGEE in the germline V gene. V lost 1 base to trimming and J lost 0 bases, with 8 bases between them. This CDR3 region has 15 residues. CDR3 in amino acids: CASSLYRDSGNTIYF. CDR3 DNA: TGTGCCAGCAGCTTGTACCGGGACTCTGGAAACACCATATATTTT.

This chain connects TRBV27 to TRBJ2-1, with D tentatively TRBD2 (5 bases). Trimming cost V 9 bases and J 0 bases, with 12 bases left between them. Germline values: CDR1 MNHEY, CDR2 SMNVEV (reference sequence). The CDR3 is 14 amino acids. CDR3 region: CASGELVSYNEQFF. The CDR3 coding sequence is TGTGCCAGTGGGGAGCTAGTCTCCTACAATGAGCAGTTCTTC.

The V and J genes are TRBV7-2 and TRBJ2-7; D ambiguous. Germline CDR1 and CDR2: SGHTA and FQGNSA. V shed 5 bases and J shed 0 bases, with 20 bases lying between them. This CDR3 comprises 17 residues. In nucleotides, the CDR3 is TGTGCCAGCAGCCTCCCCTTAGGCGGAGCCAGCTCCTACGAGCAGTACTTC. Its protein product is CASSLPLGGASSYEQYF.

The V call is TRBV10-3, the J call TRBJ2-1; no reliable D call. Trimming removed 4 bases from V and 3 bases from J, with 7 bases in between. CDR3 length equals 13 residues. Germline values: CDR1 ENHRY, CDR2 SYGVKD. CDR3 sequence reads: CAISVAGYNEQFF. CDR3 nucleotides: TGTGCCATCAGTGTAGCTGGCTACAATGAGCAGTTCTTC.

The chain employs TRBV3-1 (or the pseudogene TRBV3-2) and TRBJ1-5, with 7 positions matching TRBD1. Losses at the gene ends were 4 bases for V and 0 bases for J; bases not matched to a gene: 3. From germline, CDR1 is LGHDT and CDR2 YNNKEL (reference sequence). The CDR3 extends over 15 amino acids. CDR3 coding DNA: TGTGCCAGCAGCCTCGGACAGGATAGCAATCAGCCCCAGCATTTT. Translated: CASSLGQDSNQPQHF.

The V and J genes are TRBV5-1 and TRBJ2-7; 7 nucleotides align to TRBD2. With 7 bases clipped from V and 2 bases from J, the junction kept 6 bases outside the gene matches. The CDR3 runs to 13 residues. CDR1 and CDR2 (germline): SGHRS, YFSETQ. CDR3 coding DNA: TGCGCCAGCGCGCGGGGGTTTCCCTACGAGCAGTACTTC. This sequence encodes CASARGFPYEQYF. The entire variable domain, with the rest obtained from reference TRBV5-1 and TRBJ2-7, is as follows: KAGVTQTPRYLIKTRGQQVTLSCSPISGHRSVSWYQQTPGQGLQFLFEYFSETQRNKGNFPGRFSGRQFSNSRSEMNVSTLELGDSALYLCASARGFPYEQYFGPGTRLTVT.

The chain links TRBV6-5 to TRBJ2-5, with 9 bases fitting TRBD2. Germline V gene sequence: CDR1 MNHEY, CDR2 SVGAGI. The CDR3 covers 14 residues. V shed 7 bases and J 2 bases; nucleotides not matched to a gene: 5. The CDR3 region is CASIYLAGQETQYF. DNA for the CDR3: TGTGCCAGCATCTATCTAGCGGGGCAAGAGACCCAGTACTTC.

Turning to this clone: This sample also contains other DNA sequences that code for the same CDR3. The chain is built from TRBV18 and TRBJ1-1; tentative D call: TRBD1 (5 bases). This CDR3 spans 13 amino acids. V shed 6 bases and J shed 6 bases, with 14 bases lying between them. CDR1 and CDR2 (germline): KGHSH, LQKENI. DNA of the CDR3: TGTGCCAGCTCGCCGGGGACGGGGGCTGAAGCTTTCTTT. The encoded protein is CASSPGTGAEAFF.